The text below deals with one T cell receptor beta chain. Its antigen is undetermined. The junction and the germline gene differ at one end; a read error may be behind it. This CDR3 comprises 15 residues. Germline V gene data show CDR1 as MDHEN and CDR2 as SYDVKM. This record belongs to a study of post-analysis software for immune sequencing data. Unique molecular identifiers had been added to the TCR beta cDNA libraries. T cells numbering about 0.85 to 11 million yielded cDNA molecules that totaled approximately 500,000. Each CDR3 protein is one row after TCRdb ran MiXCR on the PCR reads. The data contain approximately 730,000 distinct CDR3 sequences, approximately 30% of them seen just once; the ten biggest clones take up about 0.5%. Findings and caveats of the study: There was significantly lower normalized Chao1 diversity in multiple sclerosis patients than in controls. Controls showed lower frequencies than patients for a handful of TRBV segments, and TRBV5-6, TRBV5-1 and TRBV20-1 were among these.

This TCR came from a girl aged 5 to 17 with multiple sclerosis. Specimen: blood. The chain recombines TRBV28 with TRBJ2-4; 7 nucleotides line up with TRBD1. The DNA of the CDR3 is TGCGCCAGCAGCCAAGACAGGGCCACCAAAAACATTCAGTACTTC. The encoded protein is CASSQDRATKNIQYF.